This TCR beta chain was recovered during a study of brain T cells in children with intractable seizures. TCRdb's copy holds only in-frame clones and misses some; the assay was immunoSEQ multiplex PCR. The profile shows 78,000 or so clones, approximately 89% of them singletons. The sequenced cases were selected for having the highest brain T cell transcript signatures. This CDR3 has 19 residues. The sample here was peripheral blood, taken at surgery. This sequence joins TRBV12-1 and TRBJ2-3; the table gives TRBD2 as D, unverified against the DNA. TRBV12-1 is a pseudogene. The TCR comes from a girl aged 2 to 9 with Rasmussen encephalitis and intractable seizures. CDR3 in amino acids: CASSSPPLLAGLCTDTQYF. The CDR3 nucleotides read TGTGCCAGCAGCTCCCCCCCACTGCTAGCGGGGCTATGCACAGATACGCAGTATTTT.